This T cell receptor (beta chain) is drawn from a study of CD8+ T cells in alopecia areata. The study, taken as a whole, reports: Normal-skin resident alphabeta T cells also appear among scalp sample sequences.

Individuals with alopecia areata gave both lesional scalp punch biopsies and peripheral blood for collection. RNA, once extracted, was reverse transcribed into cDNA for use as the sequencing template. Repertoires were generated with immunoSEQ multiplex PCR, while TCRdb's copy carries only in-frame clones and drops some. Of 180,000 or so clones in the sample, less than 75% are singletons; the top ten hold roughly an eighth. This CDR3 is 16 amino acids long. Germline CDR1 is SGHRS and CDR2 is YFSETQ. V shed 0 bases and J shed 5 bases, with 17 bases lying between them. This clone has just a few counts. Its antigen is unidentified.

Source: CD8+ T cells sorted from blood, taken at week 0. The sequence came from a human donor with alopecia areata. The J gene is TRBJ1-1, the V gene TRBV5-1; D ambiguous. CDR3 DNA: TGCGCCAGCAGCTTGGGGACCGGTCGGTTGGGTACTGAAGCTTTCTTT. Translating gives CASSLGTGRLGTEAFF.